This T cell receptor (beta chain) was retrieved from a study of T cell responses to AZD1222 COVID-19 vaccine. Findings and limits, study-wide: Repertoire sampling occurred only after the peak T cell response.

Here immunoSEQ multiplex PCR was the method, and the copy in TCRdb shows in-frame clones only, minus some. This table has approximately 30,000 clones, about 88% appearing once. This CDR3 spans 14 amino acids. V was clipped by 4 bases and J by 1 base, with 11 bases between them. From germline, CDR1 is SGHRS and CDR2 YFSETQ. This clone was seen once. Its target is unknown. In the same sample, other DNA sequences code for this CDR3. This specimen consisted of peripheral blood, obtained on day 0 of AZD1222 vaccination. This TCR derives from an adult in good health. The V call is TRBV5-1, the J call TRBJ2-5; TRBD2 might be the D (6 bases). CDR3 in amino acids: CASSPLSGQETQYF. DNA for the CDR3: TGCGCCAGCAGCCCACTTAGCGGCCAAGAGACCCAGTACTTC.